A single sample is the source of the 30 T cell receptor beta chains below, sequenced in a study of OX40 agonist ivuxolimab in advanced cancers. The method was immunoSEQ multiplex PCR; TCRdb's version includes in-frame clones alone and lacks a portion of them. The sample yields roughly 65,000 clones, roughly 92% seen once. The material was CD4+ or CD8+ T cells sorted from blood, obtained in a trial of the OX40 agonist ivuxolimab. Every receptor here comes from an adult with an advanced solid tumor such as melanoma, head and neck, liver or kidney cancer.

This sequence joins TRBV5-1 and TRBJ2-7; D unclear. V lost 6 bases and J lost 2, with 12 bases in between. The CDR3 covers 13 residues. CDR1 and CDR2 (germline): SGHRS, YFSETQ. The CDR3 loop is CASTPGLTYEQYF. The CDR3 DNA reads TGCGCCAGCACCCCGGGCCTCACCTACGAGCAGTACTTC.

About this clone: Mismatch with germline at one junction end may stem from a read error. The genes are TRBV13 and TRBJ2-5; 13 bases align to TRBD2. The CDR3 loop spans 19 amino acids. The germline V gene has CDR1 PRHDT and CDR2 FYEKMQ (reference sequence). CDR3 region: CASSLGGLAGEWDQETQYF. The CDR3 DNA sequence: TGTGCCAGCAGCCTAGGCGGACTAGCGGGAGAGTGGGACCAAGAGACCCAGTACTTC.

The rearrangement uses TRBV2 and TRBJ2-3; no definite D call. The length of the CDR3 is 11 residues. Trimming left V 3 bases short and J 4 bases short, with 2 bases between. Germline V lookup: CDR1 SNHLY, CDR2 FYNNEI. CDR3 in amino acids: CASSDADTQYF. The CDR3 DNA is TGTGCCAGCAGTGATGCAGATACGCAGTATTTT.

V and J are TRBV7-9 and TRBJ1-1; D is unresolved. The V end was cut by 3 bases, the J end by 0 bases, with 8 bases between. From germline, CDR1 is SEHNR and CDR2 FQNEAQ (reference sequence). This CDR3 spans 14 amino acids. DNA for the CDR3: TGTGCCAGCAGCTTCCACAGCATGAACACTGAAGCTTTCTTT. This codes for CASSFHSMNTEAFF.

The sample holds one count of this clone. This sequence joins TRBV7-2 and TRBJ2-1; D ambiguous. V was shortened by 2 bases and J by 1 base, with 12 bases between the two germline ends. The CDR3 sequence is 16 residues long. CDR1 is SGHTA, CDR2 FQGNSA, per germline. The CDR3 here is CASSLSGAGSYNEQFF. The CDR3 DNA follows: TGTGCCAGCAGCTTATCGGGTGCAGGATCCTACAATGAGCAGTTCTTC.

The rearrangement joins TRBV4-1 to TRBJ1-4; D may be TRBD1 (5 bases). The ends were cut back, 4 bases at V and 0 bases at J, with 15 bases in the middle. CDR1 is MGHRA and CDR2 is YSYEKL in the germline V gene. This CDR3 comprises 17 residues. CDR3 sequence reads: CASSRQTGSATNEKLFF. The CDR3 DNA reads TGCGCCAGCAGCCGACAGACGGGGAGTGCAACTAATGAAAAACTGTTTTTT.

The chain couples TRBV6-5 to TRBJ1-2, with D uncertain. Trimming left V 2 bases short and J 0 bases short, with 10 bases between. The germline CDR1 and CDR2 sequences are MNHEY and SVGAGI. This CDR3 has 15 amino acids. The CDR3 sequence: CASSYSRFTNYGYTF. CDR3 DNA: TGTGCCAGCAGTTACAGCAGATTTACTAACTATGGCTACACCTTC.

The DNA for the CDR3 is TGCGCCAGCAGCCAATTACCGGGACAGGGGAACACTGAAGCTTTCTTT. Residues: CASSQLPGQGNTEAFF. This chain joins TRBV4-1 and TRBJ1-1; the match to TRBD1 covers 9 bases. The CDR3 length is 16 residues. Germline V CDR1 and CDR2: MGHRA, YSYEKL. Trimming removed 2 bases from V and 1 base from J; junction bases left unmatched: 5.

The chain joins TRBV2 to TRBJ1-1; no firm D call. V gave up 9 bases and J gave up 6 bases, with 11 bases separating them. The CDR3 has 11 amino acids. CDR1 SNHLY and CDR2 FYNNEI come from the germline V gene. CDR3 residues: CASGFDAEAFF. In DNA form, the CDR3 reads TGTGCCAGTGGGTTTGACGCTGAAGCTTTCTTT.

V gene TRBV7-8 combines with J gene TRBJ2-2, with D uncertain. The CDR3 sequence is 16 residues long. Germline-derived CDR1 and CDR2 are SGHVS and FQNEAQ. Trimming left V 5 bases short and J 0 bases short, with 13 bases between. This CDR3 reads CASSPTIGSNTGELFF. In DNA form, the CDR3 reads TGTGCCAGCAGCCCGACCATAGGGTCGAACACCGGGGAGCTGTTTTTT.

This chain connects TRBV14 to TRBJ1-1; D is uncertain. The ends were cut back, 0 bases at V and 11 bases at J, with 16 bases in the middle. Germline values: CDR1 SGHDN, CDR2 FVKESK. The CDR3 length is 14 residues. The CDR3 DNA reads TGTGCCAGCAGCCAAGATCCCTCTGGTAAGAGGGCTTTCTTT. It translates to CASSQDPSGKRAFF.

V usage is TRBV10-1 and J usage is TRBJ2-7; D not resolved. The CDR3 is made up of 18 amino acids. Germline V gene data show CDR1 as WNHNN and CDR2 as SYGVQD (reference sequence). V lost 2 bases and J 0 bases, leaving 20 bases between the germline ends. CDR3 in amino acids: CASSEEPPNGQSSYEQYF. The CDR3 nucleotides read TGCGCCAGCAGTGAGGAACCTCCGAATGGGCAAAGCTCCTACGAGCAGTACTTC.

The genes are TRBV2 and TRBJ1-2, with TRBD1 identical over 9 bases. J lost 2 bases, V lost 6 bases, and 7 bases had no gene match. The CDR3 runs 15 residues. CDR1 SNHLY and CDR2 FYNNEI come from the germline V gene. Here the CDR3 DNA reads TGTGCCAGCAGACCCGGGACAGGGTCGAACTATGGCTACACCTTC. Its protein product is CASRPGTGSNYGYTF.

The chain joins TRBV29-1 to TRBJ2-7; D not certain. Trimming left V 6 bases short and J 2 bases short, with 8 bases between. The CDR3 contains 11 residues. Looked up from germline, CDR1 is SQVTM and CDR2 is ANQGSEA. The CDR3: CSVHTTYEQYF. DNA of the CDR3: TGCAGCGTCCACACCACCTACGAGCAGTACTTC.

The gene calls are TRBV7-9 and TRBJ2-7; D uncertain. Germline CDR1 reads SEHNR; CDR2 reads FQNEAQ (reference sequence). The CDR3 spans 15 residues. Between the trimmed V and J ends, which lost 5 bases and 4 bases, there was a span of 18 bases. The DNA for the CDR3 is TGTGCCAGCAGCAACGGACCCCCTATGGAGTACGAGCAGTACTTC. Encoded protein: CASSNGPPMEYEQYF. Using reference TRBV7-9 and TRBJ2-7 for the parts outside the CDR3, the full variable domain is DTGVSQNPRHKITKRGQNVTFRCDPISEHNRLYWYRQTLGQGPEFLTYFQNEAQLEKSRLLSDRFSAERPKGSFSTLEIQRTEQGDSAMYLCASSNGPPMEYEQYFGPGTRLTVT.

This clone appeared once. The gene calls are TRBV6-6 and TRBJ2-7; D remains unclear. Germline CDR1 and CDR2: MNHNY and SVGAGI (reference sequence). Trimming removed 2 bases at V and 0 bases at J, with 8 bases between. The CDR3 has 14 amino acids. DNA for the CDR3: TGTGCCAGCAGTTACGGGCCCGTCTCCTACGAGCAGTACTTC. The encoded protein is CASSYGPVSYEQYF.

The V and J genes are TRBV7-6 and TRBJ2-5; D not resolved. CDR3 length: 15 amino acids. Germline CDR1 is SGHVS and CDR2 is FNYEAQ. V was cut by 2 bases and J by 5 bases, with 15 bases left in between. The chain's CDR3 is CASSLRGRPWETQYF. In DNA, the CDR3 is TGTGCCAGCAGCTTACGAGGCCGCCCCTGGGAGACCCAGTACTTC. The whole variable domain, remainder taken from reference TRBV7-6 and TRBJ2-5, is GAGVSQSPRYKVTKRGQDVALRCDPISGHVSLYWYRQALGQGPEFLTYFNYEAQQDKSGLPNDRFSAERPEGSISTLTIQRTEQRDSAMYRCASSLRGRPWETQYFGPGTRLLVL.

Here the CDR3 DNA reads TGTGCCAGCAGGGCCACAGGGGGTATTGGCACAGATACGCAGTATTTT. This translates into CASRATGGIGTDTQYF. The V call is TRBV2, the J call TRBJ2-3; 8 nucleotides match TRBD1. Germline V lookup: CDR1 SNHLY, CDR2 FYNNEI. CDR3 length: 16 amino acids. Germline trimming cut 6 bases from V and 1 base from J; bases unmatched to any gene: 9.

V usage is TRBV5-4 and J usage is TRBJ2-5, with 7 bases identical to TRBD2. The length of the CDR3 is 14 residues. V lost 0 bases and J lost 2; bases outside the gene matches: 1. Germline CDR1 reads SGHNT; CDR2 reads YYREEE (reference sequence). The CDR3 region is CASSLGGRQETQYF. CDR3 DNA sequence: TGTGCCAGCAGCTTGGGCGGGAGACAAGAGACCCAGTACTTC. The full variable domain, completed using reference TRBV5-4 and TRBJ2-5, is ETGVTQSPTHLIKTRGQQVTLRCSSQSGHNTVSWYQQALGQGPQFIFQYYREEENGRGNFPPRFSGLQFPNYSSELNVNALELDDSALYLCASSLGGRQETQYFGPGTRLLVL.

In nucleotides, the CDR3 is TGTGCCAGTAGTATAGGGCCATCCTACGAGCAGTACTTC. This sequence encodes CASSIGPSYEQYF. The rearrangement uses TRBV19 and TRBJ2-7; D unresolved. The CDR3 extends over 13 amino acids. The V end lost 1 base, the J end lost 1 base, and 5 bases lay between the germline ends. Germline V gives CDR1 LNHDA, CDR2 SQIVND (reference sequence).

The sample holds one count of this clone. The chain couples TRBV5-1 to TRBJ2-7; D may be TRBD1 or TRBD2 (5 bases each). Trimming took 0 bases from V and 0 from J, leaving 13 bases between them. The germline CDR1 and CDR2 sequences are SGHRS and YFSETQ. There are 16 residues in the CDR3. The CDR3 is CASSLAGSGLSYEQYF. CDR3 in DNA: TGCGCCAGCAGCTTGGCAGGGAGCGGCCTCTCCTACGAGCAGTACTTC.

V is TRBV29-1 and J is TRBJ1-5; 8 nucleotides align to TRBD1. The CDR3 runs to 12 residues. V shed 4 bases and J 4 bases; nucleotides not matched to a gene: 0. Germline CDR1 reads SQVTM; CDR2 reads ANQGSEA. The CDR3 here is CSVGQGNQPQHF. CDR3 DNA: TGCAGCGTTGGACAGGGGAATCAGCCCCAGCATTTT. The entire variable domain, with the rest obtained from reference TRBV29-1 and TRBJ1-5, is as follows: SAVISQKPSRDICQRGTSLTIQCQVDSQVTMMFWYRQQPGQSLTLIATANQGSEATYESGFVIDKFPISRPNLTFSTLTVSNMSPEDSSIYLCSVGQGNQPQHFGDGTRLSIL.

The rearrangement links TRBV12-5 to TRBJ2-7; D not resolved. Germline V gene data show CDR1 as LGHNT and CDR2 as FRNRAP. This CDR3 has 13 residues. Between the trimmed V and J ends, which lost 5 bases and 2 bases, there was a span of 10 bases. Here the CDR3 DNA reads TGTGCTAGTGGTCTAGGCAGTCCCTACGAGCAGTACTTC. It codes for CASGLGSPYEQYF.

The chain recombines TRBV19 with TRBJ2-3; tentative D call: TRBD1 (6 bases). This CDR3 is built from 15 residues. The germline CDR1 and CDR2 sequences are LNHDA and SQIVND (reference sequence). Trimming removed 6 bases from V and 0 bases from J, with 13 bases in between. DNA of the CDR3: TGTGCCAGTAGCGTTACAGGGCCTAGCACAGATACGCAGTATTTT. Translated: CASSVTGPSTDTQYF.

This clone is a singleton in its sample. The junction does not match germline at one end; this may be a read error. This sequence joins TRBV11-1 and TRBJ1-1; D gene ambiguous. This CDR3 comprises 14 residues. Germline V gene lookup returns CDR1 SGHAT and CDR2 FQDESV (reference sequence). CDR3 sequence (DNA): TGTGCCAGCAGGAAAGACGGCCGGAACACTGAAGTTTTCTTT. Translating it yields CASRKDGRNTEVFF.

The V and J genes are TRBV29-1 and TRBJ2-5, with 7 bases identical to TRBD2. CDR1 and CDR2 from the germline V gene are SQVTM and ANQGSEA. With 2 bases clipped from V and 5 bases from J, the junction kept 11 bases outside the gene matches. There are 15 residues in the CDR3. CDR3 in amino acids: CSVELGRGAGETQYF. DNA for the CDR3: TGCAGCGTTGAACTGGGTAGGGGAGCGGGGGAGACCCAGTACTTC. The whole variable domain, remainder taken from reference TRBV29-1 and TRBJ2-5, is SAVISQKPSRDICQRGTSLTIQCQVDSQVTMMFWYRQQPGQSLTLIATANQGSEATYESGFVIDKFPISRPNLTFSTLTVSNMSPEDSSIYLCSVELGRGAGETQYFGPGTRLLVL.

The V and J genes are TRBV28 and TRBJ1-4, with D possibly TRBD1 on 5 matching bases. Trimming removed 5 bases from V and 8 bases from J, with 21 bases in between. The CDR3 covers 16 residues. Looked up from germline, CDR1 is MDHEN and CDR2 is SYDVKM. The CDR3 reads CASSNPSVPEGEKLFF. As DNA, the CDR3 is TGTGCCAGCAGTAACCCATCGGTTCCGGAGGGGGAAAAACTGTTTTTT. The full variable domain, its missing parts supplied by reference TRBV28 and TRBJ1-4, is DVKVTQSSRYLVKRTGEKVFLECVQDMDHENMFWYRQDPGLGLRLIYFSYDVKMKEKGDIPEGYSVSREKKERFSLILESASTNQTSMYLCASSNPSVPEGEKLFFGSGTQLSVL.

The chain links TRBV11-3 to TRBJ2-2; 9 nucleotides align to TRBD2. V dropped 5 bases and J dropped 0; count of bases not matched to a gene: 4. CDR3 length equals 16 residues. The V gene's germline CDR1 is SGHNT and CDR2 YENEEA. The CDR3 DNA reads as TGTGCCAGCAGCCCAACTAGCGGGCCGAACACCGGGGAGCTGTTTTTT. Its protein product is CASSPTSGPNTGELFF.

This clone appeared once. An end of the junction does not agree with germline; a read error may underlie this. This chain links TRBV10-3 with TRBJ2-7; TRBD2 matches at 7 bases. The CDR3 sequence is 13 residues long. CDR1 is ENHRY and CDR2 is SYGVKD in the germline V gene. CDR3 loop: CAIIEEGGYEQYF. CDR3 in DNA: TGTGCCATCATTGAGGAGGGAGGGTACGAGCAGTACTTC.

This clone was observed a single time. The CDR3 loop is CASSPGTGGIYGYTF. In DNA, the CDR3 is TGTGCCAGCAGCCCCGGGACAGGGGGTATCTATGGCTACACCTTC. This chain connects TRBV6-1 to TRBJ1-2; 11 bases match TRBD1. This CDR3 contains 15 residues. Trimming removed 6 bases from V and 4 bases from J; junction bases left unmatched: 7. Germline assignment: CDR1 MNHNS and CDR2 SASEGT.